This TCR beta chain was sequenced for a study of cytomegalovirus exposure and HLA in healthy donors. Findings of the study overall: The likely explanation for a cluster of highly shared sequence variants was sequencing artifact. Association of a missense DCLRE1C variant with TCR beta V- and J-gene trimming was reported in a later analysis. In vitro data verified a few CMV-associated chains as specific for CMV antigens.

CDR1 is SGDLS and CDR2 is YYNGEE in the germline V gene. The CDR3 is 13 amino acids. Trimming took off 4 bases at V and 1 base at J, with 8 bases between the two ends. PCR was performed using 60 Vbeta and 13 Jbeta primers. Produced via immunoSEQ multiplex PCR; TCRdb's table is partial and in-frame only. Of about 190,000 clones in the sample, 81% were seen once. This clone was seen just once. The antigen is undetermined. The sequence was collected from a man aged 35-49 years in good health and CMV-seropositive. The sample taken for sequencing was PBMCs. The V call is TRBV9, the J call TRBJ1-2, with unresolved D. The CDR3 loop reads CASSTRNNYGYTF. The CDR3 DNA reads as TGTGCCAGCAGCACCAGGAATAACTATGGCTACACCTTC.